The present entry profiles one TCR beta chain with its context. The source of the sample is a study of blood T cell repertoires in COVID-19. Study-level information: The analysed material was cDNA or gDNA that came from T cells, B-cell-depleted T cells, or PBMCs.

The CDR3 is 11 residues long. V was cut by 10 bases and J by 5 bases, with 9 bases left in between. CDR1 is ENHRY, CDR2 SYGVKD, per germline. Sequenced by immunoSEQ multiplex PCR; TCRdb stores in-frame clones only, minus some. There are about 200,000 clones in the sample; roughly 87% occur only once, and about 22% lies in the top ten. Sequenced material: peripheral blood. V and J are TRBV10-3 and TRBJ2-1; D call uncertain. The TCR was taken from a man in his 60s with active or convalescent COVID-19. This CDR3 is CATSTDNEQFF. In DNA form, the CDR3 reads TGTGCCACCTCGACTGACAATGAGCAGTTCTTC.